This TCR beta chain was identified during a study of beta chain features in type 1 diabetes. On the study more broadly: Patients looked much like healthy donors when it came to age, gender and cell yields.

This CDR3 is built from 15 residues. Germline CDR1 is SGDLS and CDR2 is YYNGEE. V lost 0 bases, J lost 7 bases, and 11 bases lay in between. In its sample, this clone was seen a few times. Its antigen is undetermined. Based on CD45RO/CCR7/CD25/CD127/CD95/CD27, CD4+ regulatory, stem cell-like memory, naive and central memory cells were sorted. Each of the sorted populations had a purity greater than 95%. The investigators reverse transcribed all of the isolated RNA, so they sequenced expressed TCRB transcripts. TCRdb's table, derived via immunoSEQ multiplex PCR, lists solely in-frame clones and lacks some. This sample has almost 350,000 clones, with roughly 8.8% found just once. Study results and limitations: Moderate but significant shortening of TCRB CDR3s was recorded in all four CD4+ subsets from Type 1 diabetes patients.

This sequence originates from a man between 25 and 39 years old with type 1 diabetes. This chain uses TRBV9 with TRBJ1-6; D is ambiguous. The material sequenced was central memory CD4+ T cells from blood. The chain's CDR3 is CASSVAGEENSPLHF. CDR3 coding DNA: TGTGCCAGCAGCGTAGCCGGGGAGGAGAATTCACCCCTCCACTTT.